This paragraph reports one TCR beta chain. This sample was included in a study of shared clonotypes between healthy human individuals. The CDR3 loop spans 14 amino acids. V dropped 5 bases and J dropped 1 base, with 12 bases sitting between them. Looked up from germline, CDR1 is MNHNS and CDR2 is SASEGT. Sequencing was performed with immunoSEQ multiplex PCR; in TCRdb, only in-frame clones are kept and a portion is missing. The table records about 1,800,000 clones, around 96% of them present only once. Naive CD8 cells comprised CD45RO-negative, CCR7-positively selected cells, excluding terminally differentiated effector memory CD45RA+ cells.

The sample comprised naive CD8+ T cells sorted from blood. This TCR was sampled from a man younger than 35 in good health. This chain joins TRBV6-1 and TRBJ2-7, with D tentatively TRBD1 (5 bases). The DNA for the CDR3 is TGTGCCAGCAGTCACAGGACGTTTTCCTACGAGCAGTACTTC. Its protein product is CASSHRTFSYEQYF.